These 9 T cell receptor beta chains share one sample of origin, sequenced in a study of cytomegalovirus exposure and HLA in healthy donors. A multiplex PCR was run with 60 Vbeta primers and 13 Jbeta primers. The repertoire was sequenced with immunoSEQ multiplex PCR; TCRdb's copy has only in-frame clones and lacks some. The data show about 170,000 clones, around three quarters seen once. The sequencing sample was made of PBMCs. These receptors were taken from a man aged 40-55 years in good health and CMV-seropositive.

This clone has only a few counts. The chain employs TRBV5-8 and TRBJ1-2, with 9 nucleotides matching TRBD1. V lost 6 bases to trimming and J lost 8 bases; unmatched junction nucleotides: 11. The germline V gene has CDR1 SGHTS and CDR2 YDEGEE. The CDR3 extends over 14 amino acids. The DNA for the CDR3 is TGTGCCAGCACCTTACAGGGACAGGGCGAGGGCTACACCTTC. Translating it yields CASTLQGQGEGYTF.

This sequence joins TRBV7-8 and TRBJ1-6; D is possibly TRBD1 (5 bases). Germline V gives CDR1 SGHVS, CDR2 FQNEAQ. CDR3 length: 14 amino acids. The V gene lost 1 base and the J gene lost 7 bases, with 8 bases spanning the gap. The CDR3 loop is CASSLGGGNSPLHF. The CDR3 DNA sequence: TGTGCCAGCAGCTTAGGTGGGGGGAATTCACCCCTCCACTTT.

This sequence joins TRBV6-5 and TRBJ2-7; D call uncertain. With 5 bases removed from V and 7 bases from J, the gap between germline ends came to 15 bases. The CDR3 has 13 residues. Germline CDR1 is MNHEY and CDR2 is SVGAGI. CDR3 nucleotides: TGTGCCAGCAGTCCCCGCGGCCCTTTGGAGCAGTACTTC. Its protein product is CASSPRGPLEQYF.

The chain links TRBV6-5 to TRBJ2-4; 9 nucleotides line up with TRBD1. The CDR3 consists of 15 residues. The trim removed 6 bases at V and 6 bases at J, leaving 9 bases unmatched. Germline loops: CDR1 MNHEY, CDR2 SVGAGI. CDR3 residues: CASRITPGQGNIQYF. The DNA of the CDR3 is TGTGCCAGCAGAATTACTCCGGGACAGGGAAACATTCAGTACTTC.

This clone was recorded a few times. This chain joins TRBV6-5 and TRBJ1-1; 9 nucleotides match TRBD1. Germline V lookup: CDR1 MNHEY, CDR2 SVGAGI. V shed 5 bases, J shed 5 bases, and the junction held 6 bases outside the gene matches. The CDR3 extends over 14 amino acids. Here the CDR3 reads CASSRDRALTEAFF. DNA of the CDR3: TGTGCCAGCAGTAGGGACAGGGCTTTAACTGAAGCTTTCTTT.

CDR3 DNA sequence: TGTGCCAGCAGCCCGGCTATAGACTACACTGAAGCTTTCTTT. Encoded protein: CASSPAIDYTEAFF. The rearrangement joins TRBV5-6 to TRBJ1-1, with D hard to call. The V and J ends lost 4 bases and 3 bases respectively, with 13 bases between them. CDR1 SGHDT and CDR2 YYEEEE come from the germline V gene. This CDR3 spans 14 amino acids. Full variable domain (outside the CDR3, taken from reference TRBV5-6 and TRBJ1-1): DAGVTQSPTHLIKTRGQQVTLRCSPKSGHDTVSWYQQALGQGPQFIFQYYEEEERQRGNFPDRFSGHQFPNYSSELNVNALLLGDSALYLCASSPAIDYTEAFFGQGTRLTVV.

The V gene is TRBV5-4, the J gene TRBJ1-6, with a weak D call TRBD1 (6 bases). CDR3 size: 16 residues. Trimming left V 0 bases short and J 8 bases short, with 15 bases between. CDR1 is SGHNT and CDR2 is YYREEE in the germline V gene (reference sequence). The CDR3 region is CASSLDQGPSHSPLHF. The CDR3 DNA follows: TGTGCCAGCAGCTTGGATCAGGGGCCCTCTCATTCACCCCTCCACTTT.

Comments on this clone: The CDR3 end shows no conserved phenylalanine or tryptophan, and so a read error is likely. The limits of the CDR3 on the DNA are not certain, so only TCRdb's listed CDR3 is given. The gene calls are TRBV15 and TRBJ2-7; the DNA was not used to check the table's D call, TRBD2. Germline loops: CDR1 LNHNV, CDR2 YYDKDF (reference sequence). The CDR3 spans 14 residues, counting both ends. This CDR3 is CATSRDLGGPYLNL.

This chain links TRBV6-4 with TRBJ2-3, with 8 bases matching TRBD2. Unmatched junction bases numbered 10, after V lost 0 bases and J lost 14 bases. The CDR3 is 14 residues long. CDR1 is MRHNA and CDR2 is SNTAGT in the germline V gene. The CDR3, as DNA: TGTGCCAGCAGTGACTCATCGGGACTAGGGGTGCGGTATTTT. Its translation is CASSDSSGLGVRYF.